A selection of T cell receptor beta chains follows, all from one sample in a study of T cell changes during pregnancy in multiple sclerosis. Clones were sequenced by immunoSEQ multiplex PCR, and TCRdb holds only the in-frame ones, with some missing. Of approximately 40,000 clones in the sample, about 91% were seen once. This material consisted of CD4+ T cells from peripheral blood mononuclear cells, taken in the third trimester of pregnancy. These receptors all come from a female donor with multiple sclerosis, enrolled in a pregnancy study. The CDR3 runs from the conserved cysteine through the conserved F or W. Each record gives: D gene, V gene, J gene, clone size, CDR3 protein, CDR3 DNA. A D gene is named only where the DNA matches it firmly. Clone size, where shown, is once, few, many, or a class for clones that have expanded.

>-|TRBV19|TRBJ2-1|-
CASSLKGTPFYNEQFF
TGTGCCAGTAGTCTAAAGGGGACACCTTTTTACAATGAGCAGTTCTTC
>TRBD2|TRBV6-5|TRBJ2-5|-
CASSRPASGQETRYF
TGTGCCAGCAGCCGCCCCGCTAGCGGTCAAGAGACCCGGTACTTC
>-|TRBV6-1|TRBJ2-3|-
CASSEVGGTTDTQYF
TGTGCCAGCAGTGAAGTTGGCGGGACTACAGATACGCAGTATTTT
>-|TRBV29-1|TRBJ1-1|-
CSLKAWGQYTEAFF
TGCAGCCTGAAGGCCTGGGGGCAATACACTGAAGCTTTCTTT
>TRBD2|TRBV11-2|TRBJ2-7|-
CASSYSSGRAKYEQYF
TGTGCCAGCAGCTACTCGAGCGGGAGGGCCAAATACGAGCAGTACTTC
>-|TRBV5-4|TRBJ2-6|-
CASSFGTRLFSGANVLTF
TGTGCCAGCAGCTTCGGGACACGACTTTTCTCTGGGGCCAACGTCCTGACTTTC
>TRBD1|TRBV5-6|TRBJ2-7|-
CASSFLQTGGPRDEQYF
TGTGCCAGCAGCTTCCTCCAAACAGGGGGCCCGAGAGACGAGCAGTACTTC
>-|TRBV4-2|TRBJ2-5|-
CASSQDRGLGGETQYF
TGTGCCAGCAGCCAAGATCGGGGCCTTGGGGGGGAGACCCAGTACTTC
>-|TRBV7-9|TRBJ2-6|-
CASSPPGSSGANVLTF
TGTGCCAGCAGCCCACCAGGGTCCTCTGGGGCCAACGTCCTGACTTTC
>-|TRBV27|TRBJ2-7|-
CASSFSRESYEQYF
TGTGCCAGCAGTTTTAGTCGCGAGAGCTACGAGCAGTACTTC
>TRBD2|TRBV19|TRBJ2-5|-
CASSIEASSGRETQYF
TGTGCCAGTAGTATAGAAGCCTCTAGCGGTAGGGAGACCCAGTACTTC
>-|TRBV5-4|TRBJ2-7|-
CASSSDKGFYEQYF
TGTGCCAGCAGCTCAGACAAAGGATTCTACGAGCAGTACTTC
>TRBD1|TRBV10-1|TRBJ2-1|-
CASSSGTGGWGLAGSYNEQFF
TGCGCCAGCAGTTCAGGGACAGGGGGCTGGGGGTTAGCGGGAAGCTACAATGAGCAGTTCTTC
>TRBD2|TRBV5-1|TRBJ2-5|-
CASSLRGAGGPEQETQYF
TGCGCCAGCAGCTTACGGGGAGCGGGAGGGCCCGAGCAAGAGACCCAGTACTTC
>TRBD1|TRBV7-2|TRBJ2-1|-
CASSSITGGSYNEQFF
TGTGCCAGCAGTTCAATTACAGGGGGCTCCTACAATGAGCAGTTCTTC
>-|TRBV27|TRBJ2-7|-
CASSLAGQPSYEQYF
TGTGCCAGCAGTTTGGCGGGCCAACCCTCCTACGAGCAGTACTTC
>TRBD2|TRBV10-3|TRBJ2-7|-
CAITEREGSYEQYF
TGTGCCATCACCGAGCGGGAGGGTTCCTACGAGCAGTACTTC
>TRBD1|TRBV5-1|TRBJ1-1|once
CASSLGGARDRAPEAFF
TGCGCCAGCAGCTTGGGAGGAGCTAGAGACAGGGCCCCTGAAGCTTTCTTT
>-|TRBV6-6|TRBJ1-5|-
CASTHGGATGQPQHF
TGTGCCAGCACCCACGGAGGTGCGACCGGTCAGCCCCAGCATTTT
>-|TRBV29-1|TRBJ2-7|once
CSVETVRDYEQYF
TGCAGCGTTGAAACGGTGCGAGACTACGAGCAGTACTTC
>TRBD2|TRBV19|TRBJ2-1|-
CASDAGTTYNEQFF
TGTGCCAGTGACGCCGGGACTACCTACAATGAGCAGTTCTTC
>-|TRBV5-6|TRBJ2-3|-
CASSLTTGLGTDTQYF
TGTGCCAGCAGCTTGACGACGGGACTCGGCACAGATACGCAGTATTTT
>-|TRBV5-8|TRBJ2-2|-
CASRQIGGTGELFF
TGTGCCAGCAGGCAGATCGGGGGAACCGGGGAGCTGTTTTTT
>-|TRBV11-2|TRBJ1-3|-
CASSLVSSGNTIYF
TGTGCCAGCAGCTTAGTCAGCTCTGGAAACACCATATATTTT
>TRBD2|TRBV4-3|TRBJ2-1|-
CASSQDPPSGGSSYNEQFF
TGCGCCAGCAGCCAAGATCCCCCTAGCGGGGGAAGCTCCTACAATGAGCAGTTCTTC
>TRBD1|TRBV5-5|TRBJ2-2|-
CASSHAGTGVNTGELFF
TGTGCCAGCAGCCACGCCGGGACAGGGGTGAACACCGGGGAGCTGTTTTTT
>TRBD1|TRBV9|TRBJ2-4|-
CASSPSGTGGRNIQYF
TGTGCCAGCAGCCCCTCCGGGACAGGGGGCCGAAACATTCAGTACTTC
>TRBD2|TRBV28|TRBJ2-5|-
CASSLSRSVISGRAQETQYF
TGTGCCAGCAGTTTATCCCGCTCCGTGATTAGCGGGAGGGCCCAAGAGACCCAGTACTTC
>-|TRBV30|TRBJ1-3|few
CAWSVRHGNTIYF
TGTGCCTGGAGTGTTCGACATGGAAACACCATATATTTT
>TRBD2|TRBV7-2|TRBJ2-1|-
CASSRGLASSYNEQFF
TGTGCCAGCAGCCGGGGACTAGCGAGCTCCTACAATGAGCAGTTCTTC
>-|TRBV28|TRBJ2-5|-
CASRPDATSYGETQYF
TGTGCCAGCAGACCCGATGCGACTAGTTATGGGGAGACCCAGTACTTC
>-|TRBV5-1|TRBJ2-7|-
CASRKTLDPYEQYF
TGCGCCAGCAGAAAGACTTTGGATCCCTACGAGCAGTACTTC
>-|TRBV19|TRBJ2-4|-
CASRGLAKNIQYF
TGTGCCAGCAGGGGCCTAGCCAAAAACATTCAGTACTTC
>TRBD2|TRBV6-1|TRBJ2-7|-
CASSHGGEQYF
TGTGCCAGCAGTCACGGGGGGGAGCAGTACTTC
>TRBD1|TRBV6-5|TRBJ1-2|-
CASSFTGTGGSYGYTF
TGTGCCAGCAGTTTTACCGGGACAGGGGGGAGTTATGGCTACACCTTC
>TRBD1|TRBV7-9|TRBJ2-1|-
CASSFHPGGPFF
TGTGCCAGCAGCTTCCATCCAGGGGGCCCCTTCTTC
>-|TRBV30|TRBJ1-6|-
CAWSVGPLQGINSPLHF
TGTGCCTGGAGTGTGGGCCCCCTACAGGGAATTAATTCACCCCTCCACTTT
>-|TRBV18|TRBJ2-2|once
CASSPVSSGELFF
TGTGCCAGCTCACCTGTTTCGTCCGGGGAGCTGTTTTTT
>TRBD2|TRBV7-7|TRBJ2-6|-
CASSQGGSGANVLTF
TGTGCCAGCAGCCAGGGAGGGTCTGGGGCCAACGTCCTGACTTTC
>TRBD1|TRBV30|TRBJ2-7|-
CAWAATGYEQYF
TGTGCCTGGGCTGCGACAGGGTACGAGCAGTACTTC
>-|TRBV6-1|TRBJ2-3|-
CASSEPGAGSVRDTQYF
TGTGCCAGCAGTGAACCAGGGGCAGGGTCAGTCAGAGATACGCAGTATTTT
>-|TRBV10-3|TRBJ2-3|-
CAISESGEGTDTQYF
TGTGCCATCAGTGAGTCGGGAGAAGGCACAGATACGCAGTATTTT
>-|TRBV5-1|TRBJ1-5|-
CASSLEGGENQPQHF
TGCGCCAGCAGCTTGGAGGGGGGGGAGAATCAGCCCCAGCATTTT
>-|TRBV21-1|TRBJ1-2|-
CASSTERGRYGYTF
TGTGCCAGCAGCACGGAGCGTGGGAGGTATGGCTACACCTTC
>TRBD2|TRBV4-2|TRBJ2-1|-
CASSLGTSGRNYNEQFF
TGTGCCAGCAGCCTCGGGACTAGCGGGAGAAACTACAATGAGCAGTTCTTC
>TRBD1|TRBV29-1|TRBJ1-1|once
CSVEARTGGTEAFF
TGCAGCGTTGAAGCAAGGACAGGGGGTACTGAAGCTTTCTTT
>TRBD1|TRBV4-2|TRBJ2-5|few
CASSQGQGGETQYF
TGTGCCAGCAGCCAAGGACAGGGGGGAGAGACCCAGTACTTC
>-|TRBV6-1|TRBJ1-2|once
CASSGTGGGSYTF
TGTGCCAGCAGCGGGACTGGCGGGGGTAGCTACACCTTC